These 15 T cell receptor beta chains originate from one sample sequenced in a study of CD8 T cells in ankylosing spondylitis. MiXCR, run by TCRdb on the 5' RACE reads, gives a single entry per CDR3 protein. The repertoire includes more than 250,000 distinct CDR3 sequences, about 9.9% of them detected once, and roughly 9.2% sits in the top ten. Sequenced: blood, either unsorted or a sorted T cell fraction (not recorded which). The receptor source for this set is a female donor with ankylosing spondylitis or in good health (not recorded which).

The table lists this clonotype with many counts. The chain carries TRBV5-1 and TRBJ2-5; D ambiguous. CDR3 length equals 12 residues. Trimming took off 4 bases at V and 5 bases at J, with 9 bases between the two ends. Germline CDR1 reads SGHRS; CDR2 reads YFSETQ. In DNA, the CDR3 is TGCGCCAGCAGCACGGGTAGCGAGACCCAGTACTTC. This sequence encodes CASSTGSETQYF.

Many counts were recorded for this clonotype. This sequence joins TRBV25-1 and TRBJ1-5; D gene unclear. Per the germline V gene, CDR1 is MGHDK and CDR2 is SYGVNS. CDR3 length: 13 amino acids. V lost 3 bases, J lost 3 bases, and 6 bases lay in between. The CDR3, as DNA: TGTGCCAGCAGTGACAGCGTCAATCAGCCCCAGCATTTT. Encoded protein: CASSDSVNQPQHF.

This clonotype was recorded many times. V usage is TRBV12-3 or TRBV12-4 and J usage is TRBJ1-1; D unresolved. Trimming stripped 5 bases from V and 6 bases from J, with 10 bases between. The CDR3 is made up of 12 amino acids. CDR3 nucleotides: TGTGCCAGCAGTCTGCTGAGGCCTGAAGCTTTCTTT. This sequence encodes CASSLLRPEAFF.

Ten or more counts support this clonotype. The chain joins TRBV4-1 to TRBJ2-3; D possibly matches TRBD1 or TRBD2 (5 bases each). The ends were cut back, 0 bases at V and 6 bases at J, with 10 bases in the middle. The CDR3 is 14 amino acids. Per the germline V gene, CDR1 is MGHRA and CDR2 is YSYEKL. In DNA form, the CDR3 reads TGCGCCAGCAGCCAAGAGAATGGGGGTGATACGCAGTATTTT. Encoded protein: CASSQENGGDTQYF.

This clonotype was detected many times. This chain uses TRBV20-1 with TRBJ2-6, with 9 nucleotides matching TRBD1. The J segment lost 2 bases and the V segment lost 3 bases, leaving 8 bases of the junction unmatched. Germline V gene lookup returns CDR1 DFQATT and CDR2 SNEGSKA (reference sequence). The CDR3 is made up of 17 amino acids. In nucleotides, the CDR3 is TGCAGTGCTAGTGTGTGGACAGGGGCCCCTGGGGCCAACGTCCTGACTTTC. It specifies CSASVWTGAPGANVLTF.

The chain combines TRBV19 with TRBJ1-1; D call uncertain. This CDR3 comprises 13 residues. CDR1 and CDR2 (germline): LNHDA, SQIVND (reference sequence). Between the trimmed V and J ends, which lost 6 bases and 3 bases, there was a span of 11 bases. This CDR3 reads CASSVKADTEAFF. The CDR3 DNA is TGTGCCAGTAGCGTAAAAGCCGACACTGAAGCTTTCTTT.

The chain carries TRBV7-9 and TRBJ1-1; D perhaps matches TRBD1 (6 bases). The V end was cut by 2 bases, the J end by 1 base, with 11 bases between. This CDR3 comprises 15 residues. Germline CDR1 and CDR2: SEHNR and FQNEAQ (reference sequence). CDR3 DNA sequence: TGTGCCAGCAGCTTACGTGGGGGCTCGAACACTGAAGCTTTCTTT. This encodes CASSLRGGSNTEAFF.

This clonotype occurred many times. The V and J genes are TRBV11-2 and TRBJ2-1; perhaps TRBD2 as D (5 bases). Germline CDR1 and CDR2: SGHAT and FQNNGV. The V gene lost 2 bases and the J gene lost 1 base, with 9 bases spanning the gap. The CDR3 is 15 residues long. CDR3 loop: CASSLQRLSYNEQFF. DNA of the CDR3: TGTGCCAGCAGCTTACAGCGGTTATCCTACAATGAGCAGTTCTTC.

Of note for this clonotype: A far larger clone is one nucleotide away, so this likely arose from a read error. V gene TRBV20-1 combines with J gene TRBJ2-3, with D uncertain. From germline, CDR1 is DFQATT and CDR2 SNEGSKA (reference sequence). CDR3 length equals 11 residues. The CDR3 coding sequence is TGCAGTGCTAGAGTCACACATACGCAGTATTTT. Its protein product is CSARVTHTQYF.

This clonotype was seen at least ten times. The chain combines TRBV5-1 with TRBJ2-7, with TRBD2 matching over 7 bases. V lost 2 bases, J lost 5 bases, and 10 bases stayed unmatched. CDR3 size: 15 residues. The germline V gene has CDR1 SGHRS and CDR2 YFSETQ. CDR3 region: CASSLIAGVSHEQYF. DNA of the CDR3: TGCGCCAGCAGCTTAATCGCGGGAGTTTCCCACGAGCAGTACTTC.

The chain has TRBV5-1 and TRBJ2-7, with 8 bases identical to TRBD1. This CDR3 region has 15 residues. The V gene's germline CDR1 is SGHRS and CDR2 YFSETQ. J lost 0 bases, V lost 4 bases, and 6 bases had no gene match. The chain's CDR3 is CASSLGQANSYEQYF. CDR3 bases: TGCGCCAGCAGCCTGGGACAGGCAAACTCCTACGAGCAGTACTTC.

Note on this clonotype: Since a much larger clone is just one base distant, this may be a read error. The gene calls are TRBV28 and TRBJ2-6; perhaps D is TRBD1 or TRBD2 (6 bases each). The V gene's germline CDR1 is MDHEN and CDR2 SYDVKM. This CDR3 contains 16 residues. This CDR3 is CASSFRGLSGAHVLTF. The CDR3 DNA is TGTGCCAGCAGTTTCAGGGGACTCTCTGGGGCCCACGTCCTGACTTTC.

This clonotype showed up many times. The rearrangement links TRBV25-1 to TRBJ2-2, with D uncertain. From germline, CDR1 is MGHDK and CDR2 SYGVNS. The V and J ends lost 5 bases and 7 bases respectively, with 5 bases between them. The CDR3 length is 11 residues. The CDR3 sequence: CASSYIGELFF. The CDR3 region has the DNA TGTGCCAGCAGTTATATCGGGGAGCTGTTTTTT.

This clonotype was detected many times. In DNA, the CDR3 is TGCGCCAGCAGCCCGGGTTCTGTCAACTCCTACAATGAGCAGTTCTTC. Translated, it gives CASSPGSVNSYNEQFF. The chain combines TRBV5-1 with TRBJ2-1; D not certain. The V gene's germline CDR1 is SGHRS and CDR2 YFSETQ. The V gene lost 4 bases and the J gene lost 0 bases, with 14 bases spanning the gap. CDR3 length equals 16 residues.

This clonotype has a count of ten or more. This chain joins TRBV2 and TRBJ2-3; D perhaps matches TRBD1 (6 bases). Germline V gene data show CDR1 as SNHLY and CDR2 as FYNNEI. This CDR3 has 16 amino acids. Trimming stripped 1 base from V and 3 bases from J, with 14 bases between. The CDR3 region is CASSEGGPFKTDTQYF. The CDR3 DNA reads as TGTGCCAGCAGTGAAGGGGGGCCCTTTAAGACAGATACGCAGTATTTT.